This TCR beta chain was identified in a study of blood T cell repertoires in COVID-19. As processed by the authors: How many nucleated cells were present was estimated from reference gene primer amplification. Produced via immunoSEQ multiplex PCR; TCRdb's table is partial and in-frame only. V and J calls and clone size are as listed in that table; D and trimming were resolved from the DNA. This table has approximately 90,000 clones, around 86% appearing once. Trimming took 2 bases from V and 5 from J, leaving 4 bases between them. Germline V CDR1 and CDR2: SGHTS, YDEGEE. CDR3 length: 11 residues. Sequenced: peripheral blood. This sequence originates from a woman aged 65 to 85 with acute or convalescent COVID-19. The V gene is TRBV5-8, the J gene TRBJ2-5, with D hard to call. This CDR3 is CASSFFETQYF. CDR3 bases: TGTGCCAGCAGCTTCTTTGAGACCCAGTACTTC.